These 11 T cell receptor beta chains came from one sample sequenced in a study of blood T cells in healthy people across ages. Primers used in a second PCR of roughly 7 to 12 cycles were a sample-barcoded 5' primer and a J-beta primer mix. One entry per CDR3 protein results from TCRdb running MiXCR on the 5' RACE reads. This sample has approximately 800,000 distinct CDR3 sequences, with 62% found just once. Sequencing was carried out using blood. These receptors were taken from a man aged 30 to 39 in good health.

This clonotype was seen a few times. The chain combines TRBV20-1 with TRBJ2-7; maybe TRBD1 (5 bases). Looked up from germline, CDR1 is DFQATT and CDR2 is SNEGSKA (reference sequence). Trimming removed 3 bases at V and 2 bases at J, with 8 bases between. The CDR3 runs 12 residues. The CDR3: CSARLDTYEQYF. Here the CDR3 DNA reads TGCAGTGCTAGGCTGGACACCTACGAGCAGTACTTC.

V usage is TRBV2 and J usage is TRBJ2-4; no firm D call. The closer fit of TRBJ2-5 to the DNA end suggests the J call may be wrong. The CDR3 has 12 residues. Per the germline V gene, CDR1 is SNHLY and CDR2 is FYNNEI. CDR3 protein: CASTINVETQYF. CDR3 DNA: TGTGCCAGCACCATTAATGTAGAGACCCAGTACTTC.

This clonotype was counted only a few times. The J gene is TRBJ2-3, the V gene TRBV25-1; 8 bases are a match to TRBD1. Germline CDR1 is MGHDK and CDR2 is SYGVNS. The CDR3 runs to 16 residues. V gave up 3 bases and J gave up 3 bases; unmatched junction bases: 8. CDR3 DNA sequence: TGTGCCAGCAGTGACCTGACAGGGGTGCGGACAGATACGCAGTATTTT. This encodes CASSDLTGVRTDTQYF. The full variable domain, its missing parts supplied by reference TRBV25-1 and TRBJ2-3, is EADIYQTPRYLVIGTGKKITLECSQTMGHDKMYWYQQDPGMELHLIHYSYGVNSTEKGDLSSESTVSRIRTEHFPLTLESARPSHTSQYLCASSDLTGVRTDTQYFGPGTRLTVL.

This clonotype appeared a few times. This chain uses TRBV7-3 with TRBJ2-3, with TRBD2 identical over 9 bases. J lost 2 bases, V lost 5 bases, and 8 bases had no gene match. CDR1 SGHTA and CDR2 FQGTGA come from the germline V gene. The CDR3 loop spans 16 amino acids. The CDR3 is CASSITSGSSTDTQYF. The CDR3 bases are TGTGCCAGCAGCATTACTAGCGGGTCCTCCACAGATACGCAGTATTTT.

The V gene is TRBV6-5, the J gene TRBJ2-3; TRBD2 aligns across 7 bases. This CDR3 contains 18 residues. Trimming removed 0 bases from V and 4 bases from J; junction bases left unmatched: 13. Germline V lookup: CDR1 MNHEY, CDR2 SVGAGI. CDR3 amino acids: CASSYSFGASGAADTQYF. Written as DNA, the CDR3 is TGTGCCAGCAGTTACTCGTTCGGGGCTAGCGGTGCTGCAGATACGCAGTATTTT.

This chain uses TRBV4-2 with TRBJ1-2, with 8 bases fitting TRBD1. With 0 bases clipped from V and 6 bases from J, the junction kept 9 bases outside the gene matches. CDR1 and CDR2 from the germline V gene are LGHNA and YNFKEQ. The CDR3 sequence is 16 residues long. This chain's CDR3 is CASSQDVRGRGHGYTF. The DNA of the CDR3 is TGTGCCAGCAGCCAAGATGTCCGGGGCAGGGGGCATGGCTACACCTTC.

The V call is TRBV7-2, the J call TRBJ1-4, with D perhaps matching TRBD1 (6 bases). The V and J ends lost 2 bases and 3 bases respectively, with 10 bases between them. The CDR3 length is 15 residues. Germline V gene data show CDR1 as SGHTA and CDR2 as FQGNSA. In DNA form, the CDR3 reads TGTGCCAGCAGCTTACAGGGGCGAGCTAATGAAAAACTGTTTTTT. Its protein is CASSLQGRANEKLFF.

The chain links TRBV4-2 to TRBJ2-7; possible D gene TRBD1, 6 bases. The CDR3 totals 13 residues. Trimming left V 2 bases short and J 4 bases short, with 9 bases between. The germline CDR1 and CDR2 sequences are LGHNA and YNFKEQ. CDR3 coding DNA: TGTGCCAGCAGCCAAAACAGGGAATACGAGCAGTACTTC. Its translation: CASSQNREYEQYF.

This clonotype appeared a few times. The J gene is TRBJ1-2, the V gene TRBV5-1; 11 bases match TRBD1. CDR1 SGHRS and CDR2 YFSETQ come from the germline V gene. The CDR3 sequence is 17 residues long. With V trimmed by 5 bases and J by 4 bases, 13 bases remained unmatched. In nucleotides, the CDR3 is TGCGCCAGCAGGGCTCCGGGACAGGGGGGACCTCGCTATGGCTACACCTTC. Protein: CASRAPGQGGPRYGYTF.

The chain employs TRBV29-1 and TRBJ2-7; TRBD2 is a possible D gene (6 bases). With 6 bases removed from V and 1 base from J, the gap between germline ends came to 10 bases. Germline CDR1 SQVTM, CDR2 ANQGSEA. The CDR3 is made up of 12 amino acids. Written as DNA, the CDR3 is TGCAGCGTCCCGGAGGGTTCCTACGAGCAGTACTTC. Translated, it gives CSVPEGSYEQYF.

CDR3 DNA sequence: TGCGCCAGCGGGGGGCTCGGGGACACAGATACGCAGTATTTT. Its protein is CASGGLGDTDTQYF. The chain is built from TRBV4-3 and TRBJ2-3; D may be TRBD1 or TRBD2 (6 bases each). V gave up 8 bases and J gave up 2 bases, with 14 bases separating them. Germline V CDR1 and CDR2: LGHNA, YSLEER. This CDR3 comprises 14 residues.